This TCR beta chain was recovered during a study of shared clonotypes between healthy human individuals. Overall study context: The plates for each donor numbered three CD4 naive, three CD4 memory, two CD8 naive and one CD8 memory. Study results and caveats: Clonotype sharing across donors was expected to vary with sequencing depth. At large depth, rarefaction still showed sorted-subset sequencing to be incomplete.

Clones were sequenced by immunoSEQ multiplex PCR, and TCRdb holds only the in-frame ones, with some missing. In the table there are about 520,000 clones, approximately 95% of which are singletons. On this clone itself: The antigen is undetermined.

The CDR3 consists of 14 residues. Trimming took off 7 bases at V and 3 bases at J, with 15 bases between the two ends. The germline V gene has CDR1 MNHEY and CDR2 SVGAGI. The material sequenced was naive CD4+ T cells sorted from blood. Indicated subset: CD45RA+ positively selected. This receptor was obtained from a woman under 40 in good health. The chain recombines TRBV6-5 with TRBJ2-5; a possible D gene is TRBD1 (6 bases). CDR3: CASILRDTEETQYF. The DNA for the CDR3 is TGTGCCAGCATCCTCCGGGACACAGAAGAGACCCAGTACTTC.